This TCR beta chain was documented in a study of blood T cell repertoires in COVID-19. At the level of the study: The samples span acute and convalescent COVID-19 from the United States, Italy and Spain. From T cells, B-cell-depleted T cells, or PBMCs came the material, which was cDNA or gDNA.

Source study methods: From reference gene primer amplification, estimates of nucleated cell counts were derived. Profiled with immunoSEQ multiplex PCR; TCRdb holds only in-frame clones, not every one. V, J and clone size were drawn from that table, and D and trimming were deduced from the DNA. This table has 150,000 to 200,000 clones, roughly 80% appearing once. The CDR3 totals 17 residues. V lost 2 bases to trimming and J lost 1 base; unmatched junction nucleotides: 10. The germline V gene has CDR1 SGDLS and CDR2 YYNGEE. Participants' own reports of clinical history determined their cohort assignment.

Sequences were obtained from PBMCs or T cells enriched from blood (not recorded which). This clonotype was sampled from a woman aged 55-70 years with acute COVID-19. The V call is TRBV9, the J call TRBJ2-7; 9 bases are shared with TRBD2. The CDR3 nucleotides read TGTGCCAGCAGCGTTCTATCTAGCGGGGTAGGTTCCTACGAGCAGTACTTC. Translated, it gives CASSVLSSGVGSYEQYF.